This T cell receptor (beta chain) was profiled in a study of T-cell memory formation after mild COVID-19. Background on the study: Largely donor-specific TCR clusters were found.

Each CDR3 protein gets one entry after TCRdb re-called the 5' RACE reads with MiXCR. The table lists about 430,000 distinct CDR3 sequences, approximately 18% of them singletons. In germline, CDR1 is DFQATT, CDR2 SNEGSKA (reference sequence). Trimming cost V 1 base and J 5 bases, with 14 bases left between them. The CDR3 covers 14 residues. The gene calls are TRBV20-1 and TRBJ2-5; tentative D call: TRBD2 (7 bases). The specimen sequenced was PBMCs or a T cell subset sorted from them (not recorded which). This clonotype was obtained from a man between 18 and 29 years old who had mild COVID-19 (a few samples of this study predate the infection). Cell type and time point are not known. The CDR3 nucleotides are TGCAGTGCTAGAGGTTCGGGGGGCAGGGAGACCCAGTACTTC. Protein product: CSARGSGGRETQYF.